A selection of T cell receptor beta chains follows, all from one sample in a study of vaccination and CD4 T cells after COVID-19. Their target antigens are unknown. TCRdb fed the PCR reads into MiXCR, producing one record per CDR3 protein. Of roughly 24,000 distinct CDR3 sequences listed, 64% are singletons. The sequencing input was CD4+ T cells from blood, cultured in vitro. These receptors all come from a human donor who had recovered from COVID-19. CDR3s leave out the opening cysteine and the closing phenylalanine or tryptophan.

CDR3 length,V gene,J gene,CDR3 protein
10,TRBV6-5,TRBJ1-1,ASSSRYTEAF
12,TRBV6-1,TRBJ2-2,ASTRGGNTGELF
14,TRBV7-8,TRBJ2-3,ASSLVGGSRADTQY
10,TRBV20-1,TRBJ1-2,SATTGTYGYT
14,TRBV5-1,TRBJ2-1,ASSFGTGKGSNEQF
13,TRBV20-1,TRBJ2-4,SAREQGLAKNIQY
18,TRBV24-1,TRBJ2-3,ATSDFVPETSGRGRDTQY
12,TRBV28,TRBJ1-2,ASSLTSGYYGYT
12,TRBV6-1,TRBJ2-4,ASLPTIAKNIQY
14,TRBV6-2/TRBV6-3,TRBJ2-3,ASINLAGRSTDTQY
15,TRBV15,TRBJ2-2,ATSRAPGQVSTGELF
11,TRBV18,TRBJ2-1,ASSPPGEGEQF
13,TRBV6-1,TRBJ1-5,ASSSQGWGNQPQH
10,TRBV20-1,TRBJ2-7,SARKGDYEQY
12,TRBV6-1,TRBJ2-3,ASKTGSEADTQY
11,TRBV7-2,TRBJ2-7,ASSFERDNEQY
16,TRBV19,TRBJ2-5,ASSMEIGGQGRQETQY
12,TRBV24-1,TRBJ1-1,ATSEEGSGTEAF
12,TRBV7-2,TRBJ2-5,ASSQRRAPETQY
14,TRBV19,TRBJ1-1,ASRTTRRGANTEAF
13,TRBV27,TRBJ2-6,ASSFGTAGANVLT
13,TRBV6-2/TRBV6-3,TRBJ1-5,ASSYTGQGGQPQH
10,TRBV7-2,TRBJ2-7,ASSLVGAMVY
14,TRBV6-2/TRBV6-3,TRBJ2-1,ASRYPGTSGNNEQF
12,TRBV6-1,TRBJ2-2,ASCVGAHTGELF
13,TRBV12-3/TRBV12-4,TRBJ1-5,ASSRFQGGNQPQH
13,TRBV24-1,TRBJ2-4,ATSPGGDPKNIQY
13,TRBV5-5,TRBJ1-6,ASSLGDSFNSPLH
11,TRBV20-1,TRBJ1-3,SASVTSGNTIY
12,TRBV19,TRBJ1-5,ASSRRQGSQPQH
12,TRBV11-3,TRBJ1-1,ASSAGGVGTEAF
19,TRBV20-1,TRBJ1-5,SARVSSGGQGIGYSNQPQH
8,TRBV28,TRBJ1-5,ASREQPQH
14,TRBV24-1,TRBJ2-3,ATSDPGLAGADTQY
11,TRBV20-1,TRBJ1-6,SARAGVGIPLH